A selection of T cell receptor beta chains follows, all from one sample in a study of response to subunit inactivated influenza vaccine. TCRdb itself ran the RT-PCR reads through MiXCR, one entry per CDR3 protein. Found here are approximately 530,000 distinct CDR3 sequences, approximately 7.1% of them singletons; the top ten hold 13%. The sample in question was PBMCs from blood, obtained roughly 24 months after vaccination. The receptors derive from a man aged 50-75 years who received an inactivated influenza vaccine. Each CDR3 is given with its conserved first and last residue. A D gene is named only where the DNA matches it firmly. Rows may omit the clone size; those that give it use once, few, many or a size class.

CASSPDRLYGYTF,TGTGCCAGCAGTCCCGACAGGCTTTATGGCTACACCTTC,13,TRBJ1-2,.,TRBV12-3/TRBV12-4,many
CASSLVLVGGETQYF,TGCGCCAGCAGCTTGGTACTCGTCGGGGGAGAGACCCAGTACTTC,15,TRBJ2-5,.,TRBV5-1,many
CATSARQGRRETQYF,TGTGCCACCAGTGCCCGACAGGGGAGGAGAGAGACCCAGTACTTC,15,TRBJ2-5,TRBD1,TRBV24-1,.
CASSRSYEQFF,TGTGCCAGCAGCCGAAGCTATGAGCAGTTCTTC,11,TRBJ2-1,.,TRBV7-2,few
CASSRGASGRLAKNIQYF,TGCGCCAGCAGCCGGGGGGCTAGCGGGAGACTAGCCAAAAACATTCAGTACTTC,18,TRBJ2-4,TRBD2,TRBV4-3,.
CASSLALMGEQFF,TGTGCCAGCAGCCTCGCCCTAATGGGTGAGCAGTTCTTC,13,TRBJ2-1,.,TRBV7-2,few
CASSYSFGGLNNQPQHF,TGTGCCAGCAGTTACTCTTTTGGGGGGCTAAACAATCAGCCCCAGCATTTT,17,TRBJ1-5,.,TRBV6-5,many
CSSGLAVEQFF,TGCAGCTCAGGACTAGCGGTTGAGCAGTTCTTC,11,TRBJ2-1,TRBD2,TRBV29-1,few
CASSLGLAGTYEQYF,TGTGCCAGCAGCTTAGGACTAGCGGGGACTTACGAGCAGTACTTC,15,TRBJ2-7,TRBD2,TRBV11-2,many
CASSLASGLGQETQYF,TGCGCCAGCAGCTTGGCCTCCGGACTAGGCCAAGAGACCCAGTACTTC,16,TRBJ2-5,TRBD2,TRBV5-1,few
CASSQVGQPRQYF,TGTGCCAGCAGCCAAGTGGGACAGCCCAGGCAGTACTTC,13,TRBJ2-7,TRBD1,TRBV3-1,many
CASSQGEVGELFF,TGCGCCAGCAGCCAAGGGGAGGTCGGGGAGCTGTTTTTT,13,TRBJ2-2,.,TRBV4-3,.
CASSLDSGEQFF,TGCGCCAGCAGCTTGGACTCGGGGGAGCAGTTCTTC,12,TRBJ2-1,.,TRBV5-1,.
CASSQNGANVLTF,TGTGCCAGCAGCCAAAATGGGGCCAACGTCCTGACTTTC,13,TRBJ2-6,.,TRBV14,.
CASSRGLAGGSETQYF,TGTGCCAGCAGCAGGGGACTAGCGGGAGGCAGTGAGACCCAGTACTTC,16,TRBJ2-5,TRBD2,TRBV7-8,.
CATRGTAYGYTF,TGTGCCACCCGGGGGACAGCTTATGGCTACACCTTC,12,TRBJ1-2,TRBD1,TRBV6-5,.
CASSVGERSYNEQFF,TGTGCCAGCAGCGTCGGTGAGAGGTCCTACAATGAGCAGTTCTTC,15,TRBJ2-1,.,TRBV9,few